These 7 T cell receptor beta chains were all obtained from the same sample, sequenced in a study of molecular identifiers for immune sequencing clone quantification. MiXCR, applied by TCRdb to the PCR reads, yields one record per CDR3 protein. The sample contains hundreds of thousands of distinct CDR3 sequences, roughly 24% of which appear only once. The sequencing sample was made of naive CD8+ T cells from blood, with Jurkat cell RNA spiked in. Subset indicated: FACS-sorted CD8+CD4-CCR7+CD45RA+ naive T cells. Receptor source: a human donor in good health. Some libraries in this study had Jurkat cell RNA spiked in.

This clonotype was observed a single time. CDR3 nucleotides: TGCAGTGCTAGAGTAGCGGGGGCTTCCTACGAGCAGTACTTC. It specifies CSARVAGASYEQYF. The chain recombines TRBV20-1 with TRBJ2-7; 9 nucleotides agree with TRBD2. This CDR3 has 14 residues. Germline-derived CDR1 and CDR2 are DFQATT and SNEGSKA (reference sequence). The ends lost 1 base at V and 1 base at J; junction bases unmatched: 2.

The chain combines TRBV10-1 with TRBJ2-3, with D unresolved. Looked up from germline, CDR1 is WNHNN and CDR2 is SYGVQD (reference sequence). The CDR3 runs to 14 residues. V lost 3 bases, J lost 2 bases, and 9 bases lay in between. Here the CDR3 DNA reads TGCGCCAGCAGTGAAAATCCCTCCACAGATACGCAGTATTTT. It yields the protein CASSENPSTDTQYF.

This clonotype was observed a handful of times. The V and J genes are TRBV9 and TRBJ2-2; D might be TRBD1 or TRBD2, each matching 6 bases. With 7 bases removed from V and 7 bases from J, the gap between germline ends came to 20 bases. Germline assignment: CDR1 SGDLS and CDR2 YYNGEE. The CDR3 has 15 amino acids. CDR3 bases: TGTGCCAGCTGCCCGAGGGGGGACGGTGGCGGGGAGCTGTTTTTT. Protein sequence: CASCPRGDGGGELFF.

The sample holds many counts of this clonotype. The chain employs TRBV7-9 and TRBJ2-7; D is unresolved. The CDR3 contains 13 residues. Trimming removed 0 bases at V and 3 bases at J, with 6 bases between. Germline V gives CDR1 SEHNR, CDR2 FQNEAQ (reference sequence). The DNA of the CDR3 is TGTGCCAGCAGCTTAGCAACCTTCTACGAGCAGTACTTC. It specifies CASSLATFYEQYF. Together with reference TRBV7-9 and TRBJ2-7, the CDR3 gives the full variable domain: DTGVSQNPRHKITKRGQNVTFRCDPISEHNRLYWYRQTLGQGPEFLTYFQNEAQLEKSRLLSDRFSAERPKGSFSTLEIQRTEQGDSAMYLCASSLATFYEQYFGPGTRLTVT.

V and J are TRBV6-1 and TRBJ2-3, with D possibly called TRBD1 or TRBD2 (5 bases each). Germline V gives CDR1 MNHNS, CDR2 SASEGT. The V gene lost 1 base and the J gene lost 2 bases, with 13 bases spanning the gap. CDR3 size: 16 residues. CDR3 nucleotide sequence: TGTGCCAGCAGTGAAGAAGGGGCGGGCCCCACAGATACGCAGTATTTT. Its translation is CASSEEGAGPTDTQYF.

This clonotype was counted between two and nine times. The chain has TRBV4-1 and TRBJ1-1; TRBD1 matches 7 bases. CDR3 length: 16 residues. With 4 bases clipped from V and 0 bases from J, the junction kept 8 bases outside the gene matches. Germline CDR1 is MGHRA and CDR2 is YSYEKL. The CDR3: CASSPRQGWVNTEAFF. CDR3 DNA sequence: TGCGCCAGCAGCCCAAGACAGGGATGGGTGAACACTGAAGCTTTCTTT.

On this clonotype itself: Relative to the germline gene, one junction end is altered; a read error may explain this. The chain recombines TRBV6-2 or TRBV6-3 with TRBJ2-7; no clear D gene. Per germline, CDR1 MNHEY and CDR2 SVGEGT. This CDR3 is built from 14 residues. CDR3 sequence reads: CASTPSILHYKQYF. CDR3 sequence (DNA): TGTGCCAGCACCCCAAGTATCCTACACTACAAGCAGTACTTC.